The clone carrying this T cell receptor (beta chain) was found a few times. Its antigen is not identified. The sample belongs to a study of response to subunit inactivated influenza vaccine. General observations from the study: It was the authors' suggestion that each seasonal influenza vaccination recruits few new T cells.

Trimming removed 8 bases at V and 1 base at J, with 14 bases between. This CDR3 has 14 amino acids. In germline, CDR1 is MNHNS, CDR2 SASEGT. TCRdb ran MiXCR on the RT-PCR reads and lists one entry per CDR3 protein. This sample has hundreds of thousands of distinct CDR3 sequences, with about 7.6% found just once. The material sequenced was PBMCs from blood, taken around 25 months after vaccination. This receptor was taken from a man aged 50 to 75 who received an inactivated influenza vaccine. V usage is TRBV6-1 and J usage is TRBJ2-5; possibly TRBD2 for D (6 bases). The chain's CDR3 is CASYFGGIQETQYF. For the CDR3, the DNA is TGTGCCAGCTATTTCGGAGGGATCCAAGAGACCCAGTACTTC.